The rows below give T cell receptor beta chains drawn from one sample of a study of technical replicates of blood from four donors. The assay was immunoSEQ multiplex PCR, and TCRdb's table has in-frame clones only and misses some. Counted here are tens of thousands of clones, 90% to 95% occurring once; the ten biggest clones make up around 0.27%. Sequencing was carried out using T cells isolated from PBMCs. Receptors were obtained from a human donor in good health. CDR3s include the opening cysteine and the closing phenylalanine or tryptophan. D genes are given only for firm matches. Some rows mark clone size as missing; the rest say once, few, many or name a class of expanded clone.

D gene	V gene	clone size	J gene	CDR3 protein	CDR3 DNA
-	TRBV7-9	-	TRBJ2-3	CASSLAVGGLGTDTQYF	TGTGCCAGCAGCTTAGCGGTCGGGGGGCTAGGCACAGATACGCAGTATTTT
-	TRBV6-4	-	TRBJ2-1	CASSDSPSSYNEQFF	TGTGCCAGCAGTGACTCGCCTAGCTCCTACAATGAGCAGTTCTTC
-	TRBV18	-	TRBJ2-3	CASSPMYTSTDTQYF	TGTGCCAGCTCACCGATGTATACTAGCACAGATACGCAGTATTTT
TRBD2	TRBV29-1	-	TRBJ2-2	CSVEGTSGNTGELFF	TGCAGCGTTGAAGGGACTAGCGGGAACACCGGGGAGCTGTTTTTT
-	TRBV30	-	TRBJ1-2	CAWSGVRGSYGYTF	TGTGCCTGGAGTGGGGTCAGGGGTTCCTATGGCTACACCTTC
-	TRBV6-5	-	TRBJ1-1	CASSYFGPNTEAFF	TGTGCCAGCAGTTACTTTGGGCCGAACACTGAAGCTTTCTTT
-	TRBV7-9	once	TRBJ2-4	CASSLASDLRGWGKNIQYF	TGTGCCAGCAGCTTAGCGTCGGACCTCAGGGGATGGGGCAAAAACATTCAGTACTTC
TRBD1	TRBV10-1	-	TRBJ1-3	CASINRGPGFSPNTIYF	TGCGCCAGCATTAACAGGGGCCCCGGATTTTCGCCGAACACCATATATTTT
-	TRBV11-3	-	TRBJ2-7	CASRDRGYEQYF	TGTGCCAGCAGGGACAGAGGCTACGAGCAGTACTTC
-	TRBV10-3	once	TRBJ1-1	CAISESAAVTEAFF	TGTGCCATCAGTGAGTCGGCGGCAGTTACAGAAGCTTTCTTT
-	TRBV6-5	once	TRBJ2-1	CASSYDWGSSYNEQFF	TGTGCCAGCAGTTACGATTGGGGCAGCTCCTACAATGAGCAGTTCTTC
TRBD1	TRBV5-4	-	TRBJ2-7	CASSSGQSYEQYF	TGTGCCAGCAGCTCGGGACAGTCCTACGAGCAGTACTTC
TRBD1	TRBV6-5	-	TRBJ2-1	CASSSPDRGSYNEQFF	TGTGCCAGCAGTTCCCCGGACAGGGGGTCCTACAATGAGCAGTTCTTC
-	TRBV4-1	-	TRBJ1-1	CASSQNQGEAFF	TGCGCCAGCAGCCAAAACCAGGGTGAAGCTTTCTTT
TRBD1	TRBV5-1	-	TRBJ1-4	CASSLYLQGTNEKLFF	TGCGCCAGCAGCTTGTATCTACAGGGGACTAATGAAAAACTGTTTTTT
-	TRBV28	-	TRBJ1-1	CASRMAGRTEAFF	TGTGCCAGCAGGATGGCGGGGCGGACTGAAGCTTTCTTT
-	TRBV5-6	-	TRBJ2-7	CASSLPRLRDTYYEQYF	TGTGCCAGCAGCTTGCCTCGTCTCCGGGACACCTACTACGAGCAGTACTTC
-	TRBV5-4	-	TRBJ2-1	CASSLLGGRREYNEQFF	TGTGCCAGCAGCTTGTTAGGAGGTAGAAGGGAGTACAATGAGCAGTTCTTC
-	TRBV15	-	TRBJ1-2	CATSRDTGSSWGHYGYTF	TGTGCCACCAGCAGAGATACTGGATCCTCATGGGGGCACTATGGCTACACCTTC
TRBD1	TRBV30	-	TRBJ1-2	CAWSGGTGNNHYGYTF	TGTGCCTGGAGTGGAGGGACAGGGAATAATCACTATGGCTACACCTTC
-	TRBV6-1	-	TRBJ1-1	CASSKEGWNTEAFF	TGTGCCAGCAGTAAGGAGGGGTGGAACACTGAAGCTTTCTTT
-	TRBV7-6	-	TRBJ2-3	CASSSPIASDTQYF	TGTGCCAGCAGCTCCCCCATAGCGTCAGATACGCAGTATTTT
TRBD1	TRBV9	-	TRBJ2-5	CASSVGQGAGETQYF	TGTGCCAGCAGTGTTGGACAGGGGGCCGGAGAGACCCAGTACTTC
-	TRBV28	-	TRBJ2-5	CAGGEIGETQYF	TGTGCCGGTGGTGAGATTGGTGAGACCCAGTACTTC
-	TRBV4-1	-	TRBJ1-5	CASSQDAREDQPQHF	TGCGCCAGCAGCCAAGATGCCAGGGAAGATCAGCCCCAGCATTTT
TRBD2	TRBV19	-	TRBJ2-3	CASTNVGGGAGTDTQYF	TGTGCCAGTACCAACGTCGGGGGAGGGGCTGGCACAGATACGCAGTATTTT
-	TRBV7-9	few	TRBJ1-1	CASSLTPGGFGKAFF	TGTGCCAGCAGCTTAACCCCGGGGGGTTTCGGGAAAGCTTTCTTT
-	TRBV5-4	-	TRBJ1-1	CASSPGREDAFF	TGTGCCAGCAGCCCGGGCAGGGAGGATGCTTTCTTT
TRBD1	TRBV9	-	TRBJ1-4	CASAGTGTTNEKLFF	TGTGCCAGCGCCGGGACAGGCACAACTAATGAAAAACTGTTTTTT
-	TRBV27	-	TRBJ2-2	CASRAYVPGELFF	TGTGCCAGCAGGGCTTATGTGCCCGGGGAGCTGTTTTTT
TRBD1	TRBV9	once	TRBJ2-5	CASSRQGRETQYF	TGTGCCAGCAGCCGACAGGGTCGTGAGACCCAGTACTTC
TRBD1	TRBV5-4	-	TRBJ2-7	CASSDRGLRYEQYF	TGTGCCAGCAGCGACAGGGGGCTGCGCTACGAGCAGTACTTC
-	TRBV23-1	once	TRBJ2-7	CASSQTTGTEPYEQYF	TGCGCCAGCAGTCAAACGACCGGGACTGAGCCCTACGAGCAGTACTTC
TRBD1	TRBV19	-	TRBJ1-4	CASSGGGAGEKLFF	TGTGCCAGTAGCGGAGGGGGCGCCGGTGAAAAACTGTTTTTT
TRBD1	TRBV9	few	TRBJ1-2	CASRRGQGYGYTF	TGTGCCAGCAGACGGGGACAGGGCTATGGCTACACCTTC
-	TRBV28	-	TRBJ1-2	CASSLGAVGYTF	TGTGCCAGCAGTTTAGGGGCAGTCGGCTACACCTTC
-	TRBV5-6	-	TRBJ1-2	CASSAGSSSYGYTF	TGTGCCAGCAGCGCGGGGTCGTCGTCGTATGGCTACACCTTC
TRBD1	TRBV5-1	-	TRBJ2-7	CASSFTGAANEQYF	TGCGCCAGCAGTTTTACAGGGGCGGCGAACGAGCAGTACTTC
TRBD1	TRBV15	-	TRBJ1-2	CATAISTGSDYGYTF	TGTGCCACTGCCATATCGACAGGGAGTGACTATGGCTACACCTTC
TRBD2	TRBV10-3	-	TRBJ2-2	CAINPGTSGNTGELFF	TGTGCCATCAATCCCGGGACTAGCGGAAACACCGGGGAGCTGTTTTTT
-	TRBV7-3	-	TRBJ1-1	CASSSSGGKAFF	TGTGCCAGCAGCTCGTCGGGGGGTAAAGCTTTCTTT
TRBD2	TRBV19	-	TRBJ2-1	CASSFSGDSSYNEQFF	TGTGCCAGTAGTTTCAGCGGGGATAGCTCCTACAATGAGCAGTTCTTC
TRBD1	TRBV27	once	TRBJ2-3	CASSSGQGTDTQYF	TGTGCCAGCAGTTCCGGACAGGGCACAGATACGCAGTATTTT
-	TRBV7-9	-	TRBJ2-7	CASSFRDYEQYF	TGTGCCAGCAGCTTTCGGGACTACGAGCAGTACTTC
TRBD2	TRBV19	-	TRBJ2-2	CASSFSGRAAGELFF	TGTGCCAGTAGCTTTAGCGGGAGGGCCGCCGGGGAGCTGTTTTTT
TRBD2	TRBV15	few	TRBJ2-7	CATSVGREGSEQYF	TGTGCCACCAGCGTAGGGAGGGAGGGCAGCGAGCAGTACTTC
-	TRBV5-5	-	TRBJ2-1	CASSLTTPLARGQFF	TGTGCCAGCAGCCTAACTACTCCTTTGGCAAGGGGGCAGTTCTTC
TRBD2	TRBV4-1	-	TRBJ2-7	CASSQGERTSGSYEQYF	TGCGCCAGCAGCCAAGGCGAACGGACTAGCGGCTCCTACGAGCAGTACTTC
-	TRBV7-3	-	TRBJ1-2	CASSSGTLYGYTF	TGTGCCAGCAGTTCCGGGACACTCTATGGCTACACCTTC
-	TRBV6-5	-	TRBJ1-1	CATITGTEAFF	TGTGCCACCATCACAGGGACTGAAGCTTTCTTT
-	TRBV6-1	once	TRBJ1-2	CASSLFDRLDSTF	TGTGCCAGCAGCCTCTTCGACAGACTCGATTCCACCTTC
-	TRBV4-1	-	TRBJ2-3	CASSQLATDTQYF	TGCGCCAGCAGCCAACTAGCGACAGATACGCAGTATTTT
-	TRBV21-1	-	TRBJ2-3	CASSKIGVRQGDRGGVRTDTQYF	TGTGCCAGCAGCAAGATTGGGGTTAGACAGGGAGACCGTGGAGGAGTCCGCACAGATACGCAGTATTTT
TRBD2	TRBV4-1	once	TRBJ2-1	CASSQGEGYNEQFF	TGCGCCAGCAGCCAAGGGGAGGGGTACAATGAGCAGTTCTTC
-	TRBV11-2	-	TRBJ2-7	CASSLSGDTSEQYF	TGTGCCAGCAGTCTCTCAGGGGACACCTCCGAGCAGTACTTC
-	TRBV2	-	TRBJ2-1	CASSADSNSYNEQFF	TGTGCCAGCAGTGCCGACAGCAACTCCTACAATGAGCAGTTCTTC
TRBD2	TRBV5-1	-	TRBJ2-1	CASSSQGLAGDNEQFF	TGCGCCAGCAGCTCACAAGGACTAGCGGGAGACAATGAGCAGTTCTTC
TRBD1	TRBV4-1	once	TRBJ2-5	CASSQDPGGTYKGETQYF	TGCGCCAGCAGCCAAGATCCAGGGGGCACCTATAAAGGGGAGACCCAGTACTTC
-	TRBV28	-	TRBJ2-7	CASSLFTRPYSYEQYF	TGTGCCAGCAGTTTATTCACTCGCCCCTATTCCTACGAGCAGTACTTC